This T cell receptor (beta chain) was observed in a study of blood T cell repertoires in COVID-19. Turning to the study itself: Acute and convalescent COVID-19 samples came from the United States, Italy and Spain.

Produced via immunoSEQ multiplex PCR; TCRdb's table is partial and in-frame only. The data show tens of thousands of clones, with 87% seen just once and around 10% held by the top ten. Per germline, CDR1 SNHLY and CDR2 FYNNEI. V shed 7 bases, J shed 1 base, and the junction held 4 bases outside the gene matches. The CDR3 sequence is 15 residues long. V gene TRBV2 combines with J gene TRBJ2-3, with 11 bases identical to TRBD2. This receptor was obtained from an older man with active COVID-19. The sample consisted of peripheral blood. The CDR3 region has the DNA TGTGCCAGCACCAAACTAGCGGGGGGCACAGATACGCAGTATTTT. As protein: CASTKLAGGTDTQYF. Filled out from reference TRBV2 and TRBJ2-3, the complete variable domain reads EPEVTQTPSHQVTQMGQEVILRCVPISNHLYFYWYRQILGQKVEFLVSFYNNEISEKSEIFDDQFSVERPDGSNFTLKIRSTKLEDSAMYFCASTKLAGGTDTQYFGPGTRLTVL.